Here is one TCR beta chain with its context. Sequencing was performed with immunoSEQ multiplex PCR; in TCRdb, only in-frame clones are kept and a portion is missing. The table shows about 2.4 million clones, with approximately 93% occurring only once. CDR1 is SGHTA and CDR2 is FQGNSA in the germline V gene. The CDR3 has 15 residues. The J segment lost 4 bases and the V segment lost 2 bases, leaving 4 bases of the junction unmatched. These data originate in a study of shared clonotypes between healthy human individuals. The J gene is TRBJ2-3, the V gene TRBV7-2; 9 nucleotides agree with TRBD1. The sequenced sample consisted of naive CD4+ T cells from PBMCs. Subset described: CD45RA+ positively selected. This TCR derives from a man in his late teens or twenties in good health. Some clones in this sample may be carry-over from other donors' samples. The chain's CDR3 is CASSLPRTGADTQYF. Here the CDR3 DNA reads TGTGCCAGCAGCTTACCACGGACAGGGGCAGATACGCAGTATTTT.